Listed below are T cell receptor beta chains from one sample, sequenced in a study of cytomegalovirus exposure and HLA in healthy donors. Measured with immunoSEQ multiplex PCR; TCRdb has only the in-frame clones, and not every one. The sample comprises around 100,000 clones, 79% of which are singletons, and under 3% rests with the top ten. The sample was PBMCs. The receptors stem from a woman younger than 35 in good health and CMV-seropositive. The CDR3 runs from the conserved cysteine through the conserved F or W. A D gene is named only where the DNA matches it firmly. Not every row has a clone size; where given, it reads once, few, many or a size class.

cdr3_aa: CASSSPYRGGGYTF
cdr3_nt: TGTGCCAGCAGTTCTCCTTACAGGGGTGGAGGCTACACCTTC
v_call: TRBV27
d_call: TRBD1
j_call: TRBJ1-2
clone_size: -

cdr3_aa: CASSRDLEDNEQFF
cdr3_nt: TGTGCCAGCTCACGCGATTTAGAAGACAATGAGCAGTTCTTC
v_call: TRBV18
d_call: -
j_call: TRBJ2-1
clone_size: -

cdr3_aa: CASSMFEKYYNEQFF
cdr3_nt: TGTGCCAGTAGTATGTTCGAGAAGTACTACAATGAGCAGTTCTTC
v_call: TRBV19
d_call: -
j_call: TRBJ2-1
clone_size: few

cdr3_aa: CASSYRGTGRYEQYF
cdr3_nt: TGTGCCAGCAGTTACCGGGGGACAGGGCGCTACGAGCAGTACTTC
v_call: TRBV6-5
d_call: TRBD1
j_call: TRBJ2-7
clone_size: few

cdr3_aa: CATRGYTEAFF
cdr3_nt: TGTGCCACGAGGGGGTACACTGAAGCTTTCTTT
v_call: TRBV2
d_call: -
j_call: TRBJ1-1
clone_size: once

cdr3_aa: CASNDRGLPADTQYF
cdr3_nt: TGTGCCAGCAACGACAGGGGGCTCCCGGCAGATACGCAGTATTTT
v_call: TRBV27
d_call: TRBD1
j_call: TRBJ2-3
clone_size: once

cdr3_aa: CASSGEANNEQFF
cdr3_nt: TGTGCCAGCAGTGGGGAGGCAAACAATGAGCAGTTCTTC
v_call: TRBV2
d_call: -
j_call: TRBJ2-1
clone_size: -

cdr3_aa: CASSVQGGGTEAFF
cdr3_nt: TGTGCCAGCAGCGTACAGGGAGGGGGCACTGAAGCTTTCTTT
v_call: TRBV9
d_call: -
j_call: TRBJ1-1
clone_size: -

cdr3_aa: CAISETGGTEAFF
cdr3_nt: TGTGCCATCAGTGAAACAGGGGGGACTGAAGCTTTCTTT
v_call: TRBV10-3
d_call: TRBD1
j_call: TRBJ1-1
clone_size: -

cdr3_aa: CASSEANRAPNQPQHF
cdr3_nt: TGTGCCAGCAGTGAAGCTAACAGGGCCCCCAATCAGCCCCAGCATTTT
v_call: TRBV6-1
d_call: -
j_call: TRBJ1-5
clone_size: -

cdr3_aa: CASSPSPAGNQPQHF
cdr3_nt: TGTGCCAGTAGTCCGTCCCCGGCGGGCAATCAGCCCCAGCATTTT
v_call: TRBV19
d_call: -
j_call: TRBJ1-5
clone_size: -

cdr3_aa: CASSMGRLLAKNIQYF
cdr3_nt: TGTGCCAGTAGTATGGGCCGACTACTAGCCAAAAACATTCAGTACTTC
v_call: TRBV19
d_call: -
j_call: TRBJ2-4
clone_size: -

cdr3_aa: CASSFHPGEPGQGADTQYF
cdr3_nt: TGCGCCAGCAGCTTTCACCCAGGCGAGCCGGGACAGGGGGCAGATACGCAGTATTTT
v_call: TRBV5-1
d_call: TRBD1
j_call: TRBJ2-3
clone_size: -

cdr3_aa: CASSLAGDRQETQYF
cdr3_nt: TGTGCCAGCAGCTTAGCGGGGGACCGACAAGAGACCCAGTACTTC
v_call: TRBV11-2
d_call: -
j_call: TRBJ2-5
clone_size: -